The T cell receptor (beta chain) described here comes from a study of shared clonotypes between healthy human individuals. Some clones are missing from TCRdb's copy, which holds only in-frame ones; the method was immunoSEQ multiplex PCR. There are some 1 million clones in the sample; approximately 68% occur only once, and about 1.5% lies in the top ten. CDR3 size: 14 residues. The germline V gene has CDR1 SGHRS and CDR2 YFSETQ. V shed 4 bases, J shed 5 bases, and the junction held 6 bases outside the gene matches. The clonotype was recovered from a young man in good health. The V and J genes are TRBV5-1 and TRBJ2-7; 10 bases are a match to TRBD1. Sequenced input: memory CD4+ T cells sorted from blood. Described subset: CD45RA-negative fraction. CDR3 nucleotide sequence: TGCGCCAGCAGCGAACCGGGACAGGGGAACGAGCAGTACTTC. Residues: CASSEPGQGNEQYF.